This T cell receptor beta chain was captured in a study of regulatory T cells in long-lasting Graves disease. V gave up 2 bases and J gave up 4 bases, with 11 bases separating them. The CDR3 spans 15 residues. Germline V CDR1 and CDR2: MNHNS, SASEGT. The sample's time point: newly diagnosed GD, antithyroid drugs for less than 3 months. Preparation of the TCR library used RNA extracted from PBMCs. The sample holds many counts of this clonotype. Library construction for TCR beta used iRepertoire HTBI primers and Arm-PCR of CDR3 regions. One entry per CDR3 protein results from TCRdb running MiXCR on the multiplex PCR reads. The sample yields some 250,000 distinct CDR3 sequences, around 20% seen once.

The sequencing here drew on peripheral blood mononuclear cells (PBMCs), taken at new diagnosis, from a patient treated with antithyroid drugs. The receptor comes from a female donor with Graves disease. The V and J genes are TRBV6-1 and TRBJ2-2, with D unclear. As DNA, the CDR3 is TGTGCCAGCAGTGAAATAGCAGCCCCCACCGGGGAGCTGTTTTTT. Its protein product is CASSEIAAPTGELFF.